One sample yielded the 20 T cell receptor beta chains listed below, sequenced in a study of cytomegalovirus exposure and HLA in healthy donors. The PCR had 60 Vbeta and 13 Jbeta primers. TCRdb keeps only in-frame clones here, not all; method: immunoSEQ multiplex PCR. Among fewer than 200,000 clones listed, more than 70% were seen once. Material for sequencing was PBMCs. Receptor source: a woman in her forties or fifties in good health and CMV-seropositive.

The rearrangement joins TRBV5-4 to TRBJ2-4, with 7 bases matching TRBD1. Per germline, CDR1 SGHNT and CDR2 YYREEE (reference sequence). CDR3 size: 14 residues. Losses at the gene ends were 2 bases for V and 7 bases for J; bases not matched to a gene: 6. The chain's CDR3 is CASSLDREYNIQYF. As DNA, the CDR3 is TGTGCCAGCAGCTTAGACAGGGAGTATAACATTCAGTACTTC.

CDR3 protein: CSALPSGRNQETQYF. The CDR3 DNA follows: TGCAGCGCCCTCCCTAGCGGGAGGAACCAAGAGACCCAGTACTTC. The rearrangement joins TRBV29-1 to TRBJ2-5, with 11 bases identical to TRBD2. Germline V CDR1 and CDR2: SQVTM, ANQGSEA. V shed 7 bases, J shed 0 bases, and the junction held 7 bases outside the gene matches. This CDR3 is 15 amino acids long.

The CDR3 loop reads CASSATGLSGYTF. Here the CDR3 DNA reads TGTGCCAGCAGCGCGACAGGGTTGAGCGGCTACACCTTC. The chain combines TRBV7-3 with TRBJ1-2; 7 nucleotides line up with TRBD1. The CDR3 is made up of 13 amino acids. Germline assignment: CDR1 SGHTA and CDR2 FQGTGA. V gave up 5 bases and J gave up 8 bases; unmatched junction bases: 8.

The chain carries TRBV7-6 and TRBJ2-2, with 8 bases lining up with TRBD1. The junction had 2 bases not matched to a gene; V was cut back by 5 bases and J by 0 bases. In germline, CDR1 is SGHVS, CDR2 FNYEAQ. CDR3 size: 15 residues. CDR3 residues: CASSRTGTNTGELFF. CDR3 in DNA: TGTGCCAGCAGCAGGACAGGGACGAACACCGGGGAGCTGTTTTTT.

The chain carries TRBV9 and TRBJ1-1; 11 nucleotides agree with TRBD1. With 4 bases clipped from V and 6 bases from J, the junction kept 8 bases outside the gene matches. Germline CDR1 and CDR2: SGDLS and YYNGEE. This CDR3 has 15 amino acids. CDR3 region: CASSPNPGQGAEAFF. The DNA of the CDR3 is TGTGCCAGCAGCCCAAATCCGGGACAGGGGGCTGAAGCTTTCTTT. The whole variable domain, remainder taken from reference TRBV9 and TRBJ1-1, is DSGVTQTPKHLITATGQRVTLRCSPRSGDLSVYWYQQSLDQGLQFLIQYYNGEERAKGNILERFSAQQFPDLHSELNLSSLELGDSALYFCASSPNPGQGAEAFFGQGTRLTVV.

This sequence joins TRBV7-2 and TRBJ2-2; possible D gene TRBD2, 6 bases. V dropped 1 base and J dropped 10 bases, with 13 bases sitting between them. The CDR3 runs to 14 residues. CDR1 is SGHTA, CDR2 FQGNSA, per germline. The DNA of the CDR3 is TGTGCCAGCAGCTTAGGACTAGAACACGAGGAGCTGTTTTTT. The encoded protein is CASSLGLEHEELFF.

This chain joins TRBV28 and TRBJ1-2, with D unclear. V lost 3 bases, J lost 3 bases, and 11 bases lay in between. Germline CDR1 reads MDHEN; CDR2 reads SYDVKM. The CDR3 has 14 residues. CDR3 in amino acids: CASSLPGLHYGYTF. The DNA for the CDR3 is TGTGCCAGCAGTTTGCCCGGTTTACACTATGGCTACACCTTC.

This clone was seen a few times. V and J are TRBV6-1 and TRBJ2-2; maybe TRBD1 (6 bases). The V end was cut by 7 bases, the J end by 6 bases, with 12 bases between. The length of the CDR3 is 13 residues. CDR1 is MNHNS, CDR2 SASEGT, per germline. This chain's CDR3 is CASTGAIAGELFF. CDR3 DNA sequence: TGTGCCAGCACAGGGGCTATAGCCGGGGAGCTGTTTTTT.

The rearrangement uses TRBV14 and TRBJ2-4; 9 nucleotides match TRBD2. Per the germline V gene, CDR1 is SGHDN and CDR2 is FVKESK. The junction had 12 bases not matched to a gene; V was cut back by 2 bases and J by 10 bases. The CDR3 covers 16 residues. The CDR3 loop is CASSQSGGTGQGIQYF. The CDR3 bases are TGTGCCAGCAGCCAAAGCGGGGGGACGGGACAAGGGATTCAGTACTTC. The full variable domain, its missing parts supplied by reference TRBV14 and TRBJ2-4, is EAGVTQFPSHSVIEKGQTVTLRCDPISGHDNLYWYRRVMGKEIKFLLHFVKESKQDESGMPNNRFLAERTGGTYSTLKVQPAELEDSGVYFCASSQSGGTGQGIQYFGAGTRLSVL.

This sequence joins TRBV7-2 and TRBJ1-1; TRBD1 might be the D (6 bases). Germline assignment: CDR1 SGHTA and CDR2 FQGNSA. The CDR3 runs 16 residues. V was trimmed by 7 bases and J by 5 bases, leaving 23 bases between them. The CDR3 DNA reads TGTGCCAGCACCCAGACAGGCCATTTCTTCTTAACTGAAGCTTTCTTT. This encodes CASTQTGHFFLTEAFF.

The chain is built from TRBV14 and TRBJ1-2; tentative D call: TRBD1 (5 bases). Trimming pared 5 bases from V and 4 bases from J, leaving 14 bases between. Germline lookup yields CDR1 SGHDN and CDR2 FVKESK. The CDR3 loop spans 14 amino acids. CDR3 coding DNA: TGTGCCAGCAGCGTCGTCAGGGTCGGCTATGGCTACACCTTC. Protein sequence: CASSVVRVGYGYTF. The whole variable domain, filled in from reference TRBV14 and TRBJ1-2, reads EAGVTQFPSHSVIEKGQTVTLRCDPISGHDNLYWYRRVMGKEIKFLLHFVKESKQDESGMPNNRFLAERTGGTYSTLKVQPAELEDSGVYFCASSVVRVGYGYTFGSGTRLTVV.

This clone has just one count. In nucleotides, the CDR3 is TGTGCCAGCAGTTTTGGGGGGGGACAGGGGGTGAGTCAGCCCCAGCATTTT. Translating it yields CASSFGGGQGVSQPQHF. The rearrangement joins TRBV28 to TRBJ1-5; 11 bases are a match to TRBD1. V lost 3 bases and J lost 6; bases outside the gene matches: 10. Germline CDR1 is MDHEN and CDR2 is SYDVKM. CDR3 size: 17 residues. Full variable domain (missing parts from reference TRBV28 and TRBJ1-5): DVKVTQSSRYLVKRTGEKVFLECVQDMDHENMFWYRQDPGLGLRLIYFSYDVKMKEKGDIPEGYSVSREKKERFSLILESASTNQTSMYLCASSFGGGQGVSQPQHFGDGTRLSIL.

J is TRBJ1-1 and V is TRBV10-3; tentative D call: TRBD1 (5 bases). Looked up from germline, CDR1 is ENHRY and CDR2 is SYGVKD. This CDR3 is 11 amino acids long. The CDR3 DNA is TGTATGTGCAGGGAGAACACTGAAGCTTTCTTT. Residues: CMCRENTEAFF.

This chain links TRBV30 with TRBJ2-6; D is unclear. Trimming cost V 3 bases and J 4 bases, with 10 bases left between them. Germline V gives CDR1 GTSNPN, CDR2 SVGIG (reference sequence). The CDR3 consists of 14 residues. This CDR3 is CAWRGSGGANVLTF. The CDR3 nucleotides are TGTGCCTGGAGGGGTTCCGGGGGGGCCAACGTCCTGACTTTC.

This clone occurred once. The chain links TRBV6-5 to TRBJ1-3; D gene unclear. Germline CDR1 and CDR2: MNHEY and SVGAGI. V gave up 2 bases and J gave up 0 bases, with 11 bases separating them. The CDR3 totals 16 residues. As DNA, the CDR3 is TGTGCCAGCAGTTACGGTCCGGGTCCCTCTGGAAACACCATATATTTT. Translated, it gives CASSYGPGPSGNTIYF.

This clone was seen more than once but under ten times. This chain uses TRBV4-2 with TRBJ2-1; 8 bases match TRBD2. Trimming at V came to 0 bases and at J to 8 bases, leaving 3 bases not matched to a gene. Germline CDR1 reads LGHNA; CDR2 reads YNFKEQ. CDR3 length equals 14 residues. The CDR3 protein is CASSQDPGGDEQFF. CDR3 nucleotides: TGTGCCAGCAGCCAAGACCCGGGGGGGGATGAGCAGTTCTTC.

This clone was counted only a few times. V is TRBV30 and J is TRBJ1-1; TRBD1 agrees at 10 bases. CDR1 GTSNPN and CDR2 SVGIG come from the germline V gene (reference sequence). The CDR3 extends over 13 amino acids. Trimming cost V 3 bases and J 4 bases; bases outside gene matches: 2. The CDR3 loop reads CAWRDRGVTEAFF. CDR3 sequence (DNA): TGTGCCTGGAGGGACAGGGGGGTCACTGAAGCTTTCTTT.

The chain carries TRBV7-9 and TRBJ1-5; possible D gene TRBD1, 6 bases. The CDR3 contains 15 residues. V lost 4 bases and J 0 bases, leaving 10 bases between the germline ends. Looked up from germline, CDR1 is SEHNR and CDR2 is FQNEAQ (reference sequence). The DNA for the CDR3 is TGTGCCAGCAGCTCGGGACATACTAGCAATCAGCCCCAGCATTTT. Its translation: CASSSGHTSNQPQHF.

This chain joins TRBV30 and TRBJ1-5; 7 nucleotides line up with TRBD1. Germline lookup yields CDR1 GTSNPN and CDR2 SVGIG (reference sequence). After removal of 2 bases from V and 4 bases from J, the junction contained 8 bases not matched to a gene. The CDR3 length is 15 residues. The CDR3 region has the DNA TGTGCCTGGAGTAAAGGGGGCGGAAAGAATCAGCCCCAGCATTTT. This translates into CAWSKGGGKNQPQHF.

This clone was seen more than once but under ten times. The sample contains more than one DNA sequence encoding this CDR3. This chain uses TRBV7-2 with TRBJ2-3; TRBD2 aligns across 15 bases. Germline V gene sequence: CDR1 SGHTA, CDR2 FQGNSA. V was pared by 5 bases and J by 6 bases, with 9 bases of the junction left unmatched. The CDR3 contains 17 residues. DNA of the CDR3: TGTGCCAGCAGCGGCGGGACTAGCGGGAGGCCCGGGGATACGCAGTATTTT. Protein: CASSGGTSGRPGDTQYF.